This T cell receptor beta chain is drawn from a study of OX40 agonist ivuxolimab in advanced cancers. Across the study: Subjects had a mean age of around 60 years, with a range of 23 to 79; less than 90% were male.

The data were produced by immunoSEQ multiplex PCR, yet TCRdb's version contains in-frame clones alone and is incomplete. This table has about 84,000 clones, 84% appearing once. It was autoimmune disease history or systemic immunosuppression that excluded patients. With baseline, cycle 4 day 1, and cycle 7 day 1 as timepoints, blood was sampled. Trimming cost V 5 bases and J 14 bases; bases outside gene matches: 3. Germline V gene lookup returns CDR1 SGHVS and CDR2 FNYEAQ. There are 12 residues in the CDR3. Sequencing used CD4+ or CD8+ T cells sorted from blood, obtained in a trial of the OX40 agonist ivuxolimab. The origin of this receptor is an adult with an advanced solid tumor such as melanoma, head and neck, liver or kidney cancer. V and J are TRBV7-6 and TRBJ2-1; 13 nucleotides line up with TRBD2. For the CDR3, the DNA is TGTGCCAGCAGCACCACTAGCGGGGGGGAGTTCTTC. Protein sequence: CASSTTSGGEFF.